Below are 32 T cell receptor beta chains sequenced from a single sample in a study of shared clonotypes between healthy human individuals. The method was immunoSEQ multiplex PCR; TCRdb's version includes in-frame clones alone and lacks a portion of them. The sample records over 1.5 million clones, 95% to 99% being singletons. The sequencing input was naive CD4+ T cells sorted from blood. Sample subset: CD45RA+ positively selected. All receptors derive from a man younger than 40 in good health.

As concerns this clone: The sample holds other DNA sequences that translate to the same CDR3. This chain links TRBV7-9 with TRBJ1-1, with 7 positions matching TRBD1. The CDR3 contains 13 residues. The junction had 4 bases not matched to a gene; V was cut back by 4 bases and J by 5 bases. Germline assignment: CDR1 SEHNR and CDR2 FQNEAQ (reference sequence). CDR3 DNA sequence: TGTGCCAGCAGCTCTCAGGGGGGGACTGAAGCTTTCTTT. Protein product: CASSSQGGTEAFF. The variable domain in full, completed from reference TRBV7-9 and TRBJ1-1, reads DTGVSQNPRHKITKRGQNVTFRCDPISEHNRLYWYRQTLGQGPEFLTYFQNEAQLEKSRLLSDRFSAERPKGSFSTLEIQRTEQGDSAMYLCASSSQGGTEAFFGQGTRLTVV.

The chain employs TRBV4-3 and TRBJ2-7; 10 bases are shared with TRBD1. The CDR3 length is 15 residues. J lost 9 bases, V lost 1 base, and 9 bases had no gene match. Germline lookup yields CDR1 LGHNA and CDR2 YSLEER. The CDR3, as DNA: TGCGCCAGCAGCCAAGGGCGGGACAGGGGATCAGGGCAGTACTTC. Protein product: CASSQGRDRGSGQYF.

The rearrangement links TRBV29-1 to TRBJ2-7; D might be TRBD1 or TRBD2, each matching 5 bases. With 7 bases removed from V and 2 bases from J, the gap between germline ends came to 15 bases. The CDR3 spans 13 residues. The V gene's germline CDR1 is SQVTM and CDR2 ANQGSEA. CDR3 coding DNA: TGCAGCGCGGCTGGGGACGGTACCTACGAGCAGTACTTC. Residues: CSAAGDGTYEQYF.

The CDR3 is CASSLNQDVETQYF. The CDR3 nucleotides are TGTGCCAGCAGCTTAAACCAAGACGTAGAGACCCAGTACTTC. The V call is TRBV7-9, the J call TRBJ2-5; D not certain. The V end was cut by 2 bases, the J end by 4 bases, with 11 bases between. The CDR3 totals 14 residues. Germline-derived CDR1 and CDR2 are SEHNR and FQNEAQ (reference sequence).

The chain links TRBV9 to TRBJ1-4; no firm D call. CDR3 size: 15 residues. Trimming cost V 0 bases and J 8 bases, with 14 bases left between them. Germline V gene sequence: CDR1 SGDLS, CDR2 YYNGEE. CDR3 DNA: TGTGCCAGCAGCGTAGCTTGGGGTCTCGGAGAAAAACTGTTTTTT. It is translated as CASSVAWGLGEKLFF.

The chain employs TRBV19 and TRBJ2-7; 7 nucleotides match TRBD2. This CDR3 has 15 residues. Germline CDR1 is LNHDA and CDR2 is SQIVND (reference sequence). The J segment lost 2 bases and the V segment lost 5 bases, leaving 9 bases of the junction unmatched. The CDR3 region has the DNA TGTGCCAGTAGTTCCCCCGGGACTACGGCCTACGAGCAGTACTTC. Amino acids: CASSSPGTTAYEQYF.

The chain joins TRBV4-1 to TRBJ1-5; D gene unclear. The CDR3 spans 16 residues. CDR1 and CDR2 from the germline V gene are MGHRA and YSYEKL. Trimming left V 4 bases short and J 2 bases short, with 15 bases between. CDR3 DNA: TGCGCCAGCAGCCTAAGGGTTATGCAGGGCAATCAGCCCCAGCATTTT. Protein: CASSLRVMQGNQPQHF.

The chain couples TRBV13 to TRBJ2-5; D may match TRBD1 or TRBD2 (5 bases each). The ends were cut back, 0 bases at V and 6 bases at J, with 11 bases in the middle. Per the germline V gene, CDR1 is PRHDT and CDR2 is FYEKMQ (reference sequence). The length of the CDR3 is 14 residues. CDR3 DNA sequence: TGTGCCAGCAGCTTAGGTGGGGGACCGAAGACCCAGTACTTC. Protein sequence: CASSLGGGPKTQYF.

J is TRBJ1-2 and V is TRBV5-1, with D possibly TRBD1 on 5 matching bases. Trimming pared 3 bases from V and 6 bases from J, leaving 15 bases between. CDR1 and CDR2 from the germline V gene are SGHRS and YFSETQ. The length of the CDR3 is 14 residues. CDR3 DNA sequence: TGCGCCAGCAGCTCCCCGGGACTGGAGGATGGCTACACCTTC. Encoded protein: CASSSPGLEDGYTF. Full variable domain (rest looked up from reference TRBV5-1 and TRBJ1-2): KAGVTQTPRYLIKTRGQQVTLSCSPISGHRSVSWYQQTPGQGLQFLFEYFSETQRNKGNFPGRFSGRQFSNSRSEMNVSTLELGDSALYLCASSSPGLEDGYTFGSGTRLTVV.

The J gene is TRBJ1-4, the V gene TRBV2; D gene ambiguous. The CDR3 covers 12 residues. Trimming stripped 2 bases from V and 14 bases from J, with 12 bases between. Looked up from germline, CDR1 is SNHLY and CDR2 is FYNNEI. For the CDR3, the DNA is TGTGCCAGCAGTGAAAATGGAGCGAGGCTGTTTTTT. Amino acids: CASSENGARLFF.

The chain uses TRBV5-1 and TRBJ2-1, with D perhaps matching TRBD2 (5 bases). This CDR3 comprises 12 residues. With 0 bases removed from V and 13 bases from J, the gap between germline ends came to 11 bases. Germline V gene lookup returns CDR1 SGHRS and CDR2 YFSETQ. CDR3 nucleotides: TGCGCCAGCAGCTTGGCGGAGGTTGAACAGTTCTTC. Residues: CASSLAEVEQFF.

On this clone: In the same sample, other DNA sequences code for this CDR3. The chain carries TRBV28 and TRBJ2-7, with D perhaps TRBD1 or TRBD2 (6 bases each). The CDR3 loop spans 12 amino acids. Germline V lookup: CDR1 MDHEN, CDR2 SYDVKM. Trimming shortened V by 7 bases and J by 2 bases, and 9 bases separated the two germline ends. This CDR3 reads CASTRGPYEQYF. The CDR3 DNA sequence: TGTGCCAGCACCCGGGGGCCCTACGAGCAGTACTTC.

The chain employs TRBV30 and TRBJ2-5; D may match TRBD1 or TRBD2 (5 bases each). V dropped 7 bases and J dropped 2 bases, with 17 bases sitting between them. The V gene's germline CDR1 is GTSNPN and CDR2 SVGIG (reference sequence). The CDR3 spans 14 residues. This CDR3 is CASTWQGEQETQYF. As DNA, the CDR3 is TGTGCCTCGACGTGGCAGGGAGAGCAAGAGACCCAGTACTTC. Drawing the rest from reference TRBV30 and TRBJ2-5, the complete variable domain is SQTIHQWPATLVQPVGSPLSLECTVEGTSNPNLYWYRQAAGRGLQLLFYSVGIGQISSEVPQNLSASRPQDRQFILSSKKLLLSDSGFYLCASTWQGEQETQYFGPGTRLLVL.

This chain links TRBV15 with TRBJ2-1; D unresolved. Between the trimmed V and J ends, which lost 1 base and 6 bases, there was a span of 13 bases. Germline loops: CDR1 LNHNV, CDR2 YYDKDF (reference sequence). The CDR3 totals 15 residues. The CDR3 region is CATSRGPGLGNEQFF. CDR3 coding DNA: TGTGCCACCAGCAGAGGACCCGGTCTCGGCAATGAGCAGTTCTTC.

The chain recombines TRBV9 with TRBJ2-2, with 11 bases aligning to TRBD1. Germline V gene lookup returns CDR1 SGDLS and CDR2 YYNGEE. Trimming at V came to 6 bases and at J to 6 bases, leaving 10 bases not matched to a gene. This CDR3 contains 16 residues. CDR3 protein: CASKRTGGGGPGELFF. In DNA form, the CDR3 reads TGTGCCAGCAAACGGACAGGGGGCGGTGGACCCGGGGAGCTGTTTTTT.

CDR3 in amino acids: CASSRNRGFSGYTF. CDR3 DNA sequence: TGTGCCAGCAGCCGGAACAGGGGATTTAGCGGCTACACCTTC. The V gene is TRBV7-9, the J gene TRBJ1-2; 7 nucleotides align to TRBD1. CDR3 length equals 14 residues. CDR1 and CDR2 (germline): SEHNR, FQNEAQ (reference sequence). The V gene end was trimmed by 5 bases and the J gene end by 8 bases; junction bases not matched to a gene: 11.

This clone is a singleton in its sample. The gene calls are TRBV7-6 and TRBJ2-1, with D tentatively TRBD2 (5 bases). Trimming cost V 5 bases and J 8 bases, with 19 bases left between them. Germline values: CDR1 SGHVS, CDR2 FNYEAQ. The CDR3 length is 15 residues. Written as DNA, the CDR3 is TGTGCCAGCAGCCGAATGCGAACTAGTTTCGATGAGCAGTTCTTC. Translated, it gives CASSRMRTSFDEQFF.

J is TRBJ2-3 and V is TRBV25-1; D remains unclear. The ends were cut back, 6 bases at V and 2 bases at J, with 6 bases in the middle. The CDR3 is made up of 12 amino acids. The germline gives CDR1 MGHDK, CDR2 SYGVNS. Here the CDR3 DNA reads TGTGCCAGCAGGGCTAACACAGATACGCAGTATTTT. Protein: CASRANTDTQYF. Filled out from reference TRBV25-1 and TRBJ2-3, the complete variable domain reads EADIYQTPRYLVIGTGKKITLECSQTMGHDKMYWYQQDPGMELHLIHYSYGVNSTEKGDLSSESTVSRIRTEHFPLTLESARPSHTSQYLCASRANTDTQYFGPGTRLTVL.

This clone was detected once. The rearrangement links TRBV19 to TRBJ1-2, with D possibly TRBD1 on 5 matching bases. Germline V gene sequence: CDR1 LNHDA, CDR2 SQIVND (reference sequence). This CDR3 contains 13 residues. V shed 0 bases and J shed 4 bases, with 6 bases lying between them. The CDR3 DNA sequence: TGTGCCAGTAGTATAGACAGGGTCTATGGCTACACCTTC. Translating gives CASSIDRVYGYTF.

This chain links TRBV7-9 with TRBJ1-4, with D hard to call. V dropped 2 bases and J dropped 4 bases, with 11 bases sitting between them. Germline CDR1 and CDR2: SEHNR and FQNEAQ (reference sequence). The CDR3 loop spans 15 amino acids. The CDR3 DNA is TGTGCCAGCAGCTTAAGGGAACGGATTAATGAAAAACTGTTTTTT. It encodes CASSLRERINEKLFF.

The chain joins TRBV4-1 to TRBJ1-4; D remains ambiguous. The CDR3 consists of 14 residues. Germline assignment: CDR1 MGHRA and CDR2 YSYEKL. Trimming cost V 4 bases and J 7 bases, with 13 bases left between them. The CDR3 nucleotides read TGCGCCAGCAGCCGCCCCGGGCAAGGTGAAAAACTGTTTTTT. Translating it yields CASSRPGQGEKLFF.

This clone was picked up one time. The rearrangement joins TRBV21-1 to TRBJ2-7; the table's D call, TRBD2, was not checked against the DNA. TRBV21-1 is annotated as a pseudogene. CDR3 size: 16 residues. CDR3 in DNA: TGTGCCAGCAGCAAAGTGTTGACTAGCGATACCTACGAGCAGTACTTC. It translates to CASSKVLTSDTYEQYF.

The chain has TRBV13 and TRBJ1-1; D remains ambiguous. There are 13 residues in the CDR3. Germline V gives CDR1 PRHDT, CDR2 FYEKMQ (reference sequence). Trimming took off 5 bases at V and 0 bases at J, with 7 bases between the two ends. The CDR3 region is CASSLRLNTEAFF. The CDR3 DNA reads as TGTGCCAGCAGCCTAAGGCTGAACACTGAAGCTTTCTTT.

The chain has TRBV9 and TRBJ1-2; 7 positions agree with TRBD1. The CDR3 is 13 amino acids. Germline CDR1 is SGDLS and CDR2 is YYNGEE. With 6 bases clipped from V and 8 bases from J, the junction kept 10 bases outside the gene matches. This CDR3 is CASKGLGGEGYTF. DNA of the CDR3: TGTGCCAGCAAAGGGCTAGGGGGCGAAGGCTACACCTTC.

The genes are TRBV29-1 and TRBJ1-2; D not certain. Germline CDR1 is SQVTM and CDR2 is ANQGSEA. V lost 4 bases and J 4 bases, leaving 13 bases between the germline ends. The CDR3 runs to 13 residues. The CDR3 protein is CSVARRGGYGYTF. The CDR3 DNA is TGCAGCGTTGCCCGTCGAGGAGGCTATGGCTACACCTTC.

This clone was seen a single time. V and J are TRBV27 and TRBJ2-1; D is possibly TRBD2 (5 bases). Trimming shortened V by 10 bases and J by 11 bases, and 18 bases separated the two germline ends. This CDR3 has 12 amino acids. Germline CDR1 MNHEY, CDR2 SMNVEV (reference sequence). DNA of the CDR3: TGTGCCACCACAGAGGACCGAGGGAAGCAGTTCTTC. This sequence encodes CATTEDRGKQFF.

This sequence joins TRBV7-3 and TRBJ2-1; 8 nucleotides agree with TRBD2. In germline, CDR1 is SGHTA, CDR2 FQGTGA. This CDR3 comprises 16 residues. V lost 5 bases and J lost 5; bases outside the gene matches: 11. The CDR3 nucleotides are TGTGCCAGCAGCATGCTCGGGACTAGACTTAACAATGAGCAGTTCTTC. Amino acids: CASSMLGTRLNNEQFF.

The V gene is TRBV2, the J gene TRBJ2-5; D is unclear. V dropped 7 bases and J dropped 4 bases, with 13 bases sitting between them. Germline V CDR1 and CDR2: SNHLY, FYNNEI. CDR3 length: 13 residues. The CDR3 here is CASNWIMLETQYF. DNA for the CDR3: TGTGCCAGCAATTGGATTATGTTAGAGACCCAGTACTTC.

The chain employs TRBV7-3 and TRBJ2-1; tentatively, D is TRBD1 (5 bases). CDR3 length: 13 amino acids. Trimming cost V 5 bases and J 8 bases, with 13 bases left between them. Per germline, CDR1 SGHTA and CDR2 FQGTGA. CDR3 sequence: CASSLGDGDEQFF. CDR3 DNA: TGTGCCAGCAGCCTAGGGGATGGGGATGAGCAGTTCTTC.

The chain is built from TRBV7-2 and TRBJ1-2; D unclear. V was trimmed by 5 bases and J by 0 bases, leaving 7 bases between them. This CDR3 is built from 13 residues. Germline V gene lookup returns CDR1 SGHTA and CDR2 FQGNSA. The CDR3 sequence is CASSALANYGYTF. For the CDR3, the DNA is TGTGCCAGCAGCGCTCTAGCTAACTATGGCTACACCTTC.

V usage is TRBV19 and J usage is TRBJ2-7; D is unclear. The germline gives CDR1 LNHDA, CDR2 SQIVND (reference sequence). Trimming cost V 6 bases and J 0 bases, with 15 bases left between them. The CDR3 is 15 residues long. The CDR3, as DNA: TGTGCCAGTAGCCCCGACCCATTGAGCTCCTACGAGCAGTACTTC. Translating it yields CASSPDPLSSYEQYF. Drawing the rest from reference TRBV19 and TRBJ2-7, the complete variable domain is DGGITQSPKYLFRKEGQNVTLSCEQNLNHDAMYWYRQDPGQGLRLIYYSQIVNDFQKGDIAEGYSVSREKKESFPLTVTSAQKNPTAFYLCASSPDPLSSYEQYFGPGTRLTVT.

CDR3: CASSVEGESTEAFF. CDR3 sequence (DNA): TGTGCCAGCAGCGTAGAGGGGGAGTCCACTGAAGCTTTCTTT. The chain uses TRBV9 and TRBJ1-1; TRBD1 is a possible D gene (6 bases). The CDR3 is made up of 14 amino acids. The germline CDR1 and CDR2 sequences are SGDLS and YYNGEE. Trimming shortened V by 0 bases and J by 4 bases, and 10 bases separated the two germline ends. The full variable domain, completed using reference TRBV9 and TRBJ1-1, is DSGVTQTPKHLITATGQRVTLRCSPRSGDLSVYWYQQSLDQGLQFLIQYYNGEERAKGNILERFSAQQFPDLHSELNLSSLELGDSALYFCASSVEGESTEAFFGQGTRLTVV.